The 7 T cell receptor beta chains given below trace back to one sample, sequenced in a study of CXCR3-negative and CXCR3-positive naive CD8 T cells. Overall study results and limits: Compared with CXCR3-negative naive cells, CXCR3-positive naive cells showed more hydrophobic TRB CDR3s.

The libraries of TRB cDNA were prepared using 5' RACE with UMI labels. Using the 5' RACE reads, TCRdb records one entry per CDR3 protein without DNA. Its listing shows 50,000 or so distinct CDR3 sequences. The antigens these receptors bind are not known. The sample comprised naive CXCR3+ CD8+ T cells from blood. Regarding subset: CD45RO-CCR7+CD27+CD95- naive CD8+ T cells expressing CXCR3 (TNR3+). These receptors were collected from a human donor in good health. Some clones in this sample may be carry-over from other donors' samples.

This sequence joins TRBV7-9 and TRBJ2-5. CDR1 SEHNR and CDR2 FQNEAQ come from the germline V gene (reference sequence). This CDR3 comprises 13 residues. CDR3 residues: CASSLGFQATQYF.

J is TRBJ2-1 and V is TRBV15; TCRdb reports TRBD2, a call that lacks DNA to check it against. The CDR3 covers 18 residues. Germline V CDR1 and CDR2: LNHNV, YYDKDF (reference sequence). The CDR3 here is CATSRASGPSLSYNEQFF.

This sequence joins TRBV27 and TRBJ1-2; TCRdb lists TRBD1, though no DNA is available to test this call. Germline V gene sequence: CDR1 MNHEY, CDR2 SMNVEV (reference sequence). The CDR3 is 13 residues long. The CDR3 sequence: CASRHGGGAGYTF.

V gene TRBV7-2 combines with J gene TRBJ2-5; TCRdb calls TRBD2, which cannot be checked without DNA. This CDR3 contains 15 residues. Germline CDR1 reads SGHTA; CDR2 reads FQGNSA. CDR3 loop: CASSSSGTAGETQYF.

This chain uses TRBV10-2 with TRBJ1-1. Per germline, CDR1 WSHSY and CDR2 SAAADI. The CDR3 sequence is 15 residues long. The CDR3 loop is CASSESPAWNTEAFF.

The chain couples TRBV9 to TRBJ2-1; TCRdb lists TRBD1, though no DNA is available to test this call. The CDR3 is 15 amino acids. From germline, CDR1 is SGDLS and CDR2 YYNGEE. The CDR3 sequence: CASSPGVSSYNEQFF.

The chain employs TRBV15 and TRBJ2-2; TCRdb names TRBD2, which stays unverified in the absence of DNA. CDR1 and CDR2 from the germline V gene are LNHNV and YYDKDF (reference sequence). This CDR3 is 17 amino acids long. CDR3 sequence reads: CATSRGLAGDAAGELFF.